What follows are 10 T cell receptor beta chains derived from one specimen sequenced in a study of blood T cell repertoires in COVID-19. Assay: immunoSEQ multiplex PCR; the TCRdb copy retains only in-frame clones and omits some. This sample has 200,000 to 300,000 clones, with around 85% found just once. The sequenced material came from peripheral blood. All receptors come from a woman aged 25 to 39 who had recovered from COVID-19.

This clone was counted only a few times. The rearrangement links TRBV6-4 to TRBJ2-3, with 7 nucleotides matching TRBD2. The germline gives CDR1 MRHNA, CDR2 SNTAGT. The CDR3 has 15 amino acids. The junction had 8 bases not matched to a gene; V was cut back by 8 bases and J by 0 bases. The CDR3 DNA sequence: TGTGCCAGCGGTAATGCGGGGGATAGCACAGATACGCAGTATTTT. Amino acids: CASGNAGDSTDTQYF.

This clone was counted only a few times. The chain links TRBV7-6 to TRBJ2-2; TRBD2 might be the D (7 bases). CDR1 and CDR2 (germline): SGHVS, FNYEAQ. This CDR3 is 17 amino acids long. The germline V and J ends were trimmed by 4 bases and 4 bases, with 19 bases remaining between them. The CDR3 reads CASSSHPGGPSTGELFF. The CDR3 DNA is TGTGCCAGCAGCTCCCACCCCGGGGGGCCGAGCACCGGGGAGCTGTTTTTT.

V usage is TRBV6-5 and J usage is TRBJ2-7, with TRBD2 matching over 8 bases. The germline gives CDR1 MNHEY, CDR2 SVGAGI. With V trimmed by 0 bases and J by 3 bases, 7 bases remained unmatched. The length of the CDR3 is 16 residues. Here the CDR3 reads CASSYSLAVLGYEQYF. The CDR3, as DNA: TGTGCCAGCAGTTACTCACTAGCGGTTCTTGGCTACGAGCAGTACTTC.

The rearrangement joins TRBV6-6 to TRBJ2-3; 11 nucleotides align to TRBD2. V trimming: 6 bases; J trimming: 4 bases; junction bases outside the gene matches: 9. Germline assignment: CDR1 MNHNY and CDR2 SVGAGI (reference sequence). This CDR3 is built from 16 residues. CDR3 in DNA: TGTGCCAGCAGCCCGGGACTAGCGGCCTGGTCAGATACGCAGTATTTT. Amino acid sequence: CASSPGLAAWSDTQYF.

The V call is TRBV11-2, the J call TRBJ1-4, with D possibly TRBD1 on 6 matching bases. V was clipped by 5 bases and J by 7 bases, with 11 bases between them. The CDR3 length is 13 residues. Germline V gives CDR1 SGHAT, CDR2 FQNNGV. In DNA, the CDR3 is TGTGCCAGCAGCGAGGGGGTTCGTGAAAAACTGTTTTTT. It is translated as CASSEGVREKLFF.

The genes are TRBV2 and TRBJ1-4; TRBD1 is a possible D gene (5 bases). Germline loops: CDR1 SNHLY, CDR2 FYNNEI. With 6 bases removed from V and 0 bases from J, the gap between germline ends came to 8 bases. The CDR3 length is 14 residues. The CDR3 spells CASRDTSTNEKLFF. The DNA of the CDR3 is TGTGCCAGCAGGGACACCTCAACTAATGAAAAACTGTTTTTT.

The V and J genes are TRBV30 and TRBJ2-5; 13 bases map to TRBD2. In germline, CDR1 is GTSNPN, CDR2 SVGIG (reference sequence). This CDR3 has 15 residues. V trimming: 4 bases; J trimming: 5 bases; junction bases outside the gene matches: 7. The CDR3 DNA sequence: TGTGCCTGGATCCCGACTAGCGGGGGGTGGGAGACCCAGTACTTC. It yields the protein CAWIPTSGGWETQYF.

The chain recombines TRBV7-3 with TRBJ1-2, with D hard to call. CDR1 is SGHTA, CDR2 FQGTGA, per germline. The CDR3 loop spans 14 amino acids. Between the trimmed V and J ends, which lost 1 base and 6 bases, there was a span of 12 bases. CDR3 sequence reads: CASSLNPAGDGYTF. In DNA, the CDR3 is TGTGCCAGCAGCTTAAATCCGGCCGGGGATGGCTACACCTTC.

The V and J genes are TRBV5-8 and TRBJ1-5; D perhaps matches TRBD1 (6 bases). Deletions cut 4 bases from V and 3 bases from J, with 8 bases between. Germline V lookup: CDR1 SGHTS, CDR2 YDEGEE. The CDR3 totals 13 residues. CDR3 loop: CASSGQNNQPQHF. In nucleotides, the CDR3 is TGTGCCAGCAGCGGACAGAACAATCAGCCCCAGCATTTT.

In nucleotides, the CDR3 is TGTGCCAGCAGGGACAGACTAGCCAAAAACATTCAGTACTTC. Its translation is CASRDRLAKNIQYF. The chain joins TRBV19 to TRBJ2-4; 7 bases agree with TRBD1. Germline V lookup: CDR1 LNHDA, CDR2 SQIVND (reference sequence). Losses at the gene ends were 9 bases for V and 0 bases for J; bases not matched to a gene: 5. There are 14 residues in the CDR3. Based on the CDR3 plus reference TRBV19 and TRBJ2-4, the full variable domain is DGGITQSPKYLFRKEGQNVTLSCEQNLNHDAMYWYRQDPGQGLRLIYYSQIVNDFQKGDIAEGYSVSREKKESFPLTVTSAQKNPTAFYLCASRDRLAKNIQYFGAGTRLSVL.